Sequencing of this T cell receptor beta chain was carried out in a study of T-cell memory formation after mild COVID-19. Overall study context: The TCR clusters were mostly specific to one donor.

V lost 0 bases, J lost 2 bases, and 10 bases stayed unmatched. This CDR3 spans 17 amino acids. Germline V gives CDR1 SQVTM, CDR2 ANQGSEA. Concerning this clonotype itself: Antigen unknown.

Overall study findings and caveats: Among clones contracting day 15 to 85, CD4/CD8 was balanced, whereas later expanders leaned CD4+. Whether day 37 second-wave clones are SARS-CoV-2-specific was not confirmed.

From 5'RACE with constant-segment primers came TCR alpha and TCR beta cDNA libraries that carried sample barcodes and UMIs. TCRdb redid the calling of the 5' RACE reads with MiXCR, one entry per CDR3 protein. The sample contains about 440,000 distinct CDR3 sequences, 20% of which appear only once. The sequence came from an adult woman who had mild COVID-19 (a few samples of this study predate the infection). Cell type and time point are not known. The chain has TRBV29-1 and TRBJ2-3; 8 positions match TRBD2. Sequencing input: PBMCs or a T cell subset sorted from them (not recorded which). CDR3 protein: CSVEDPVSGGVTDTQYF. For the CDR3, the DNA is TGCAGCGTTGAAGATCCGGTCAGCGGGGGTGTCACAGATACGCAGTATTTT.